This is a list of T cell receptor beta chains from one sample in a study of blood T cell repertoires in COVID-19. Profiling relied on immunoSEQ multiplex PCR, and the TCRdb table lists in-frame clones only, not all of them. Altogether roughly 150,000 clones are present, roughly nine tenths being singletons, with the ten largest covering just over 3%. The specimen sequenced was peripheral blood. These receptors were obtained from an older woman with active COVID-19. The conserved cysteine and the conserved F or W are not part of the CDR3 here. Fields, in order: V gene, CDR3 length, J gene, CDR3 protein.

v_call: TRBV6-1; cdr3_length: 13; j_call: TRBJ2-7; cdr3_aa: ASSEWTGGTLEQY
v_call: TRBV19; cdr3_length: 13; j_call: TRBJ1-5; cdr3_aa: ASSIMGTRSQPQH
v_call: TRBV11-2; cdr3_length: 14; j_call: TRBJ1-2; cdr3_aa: ASSPTSGLNTYGYT
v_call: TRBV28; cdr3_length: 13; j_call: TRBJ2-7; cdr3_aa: ASSSRRAVGDEQY
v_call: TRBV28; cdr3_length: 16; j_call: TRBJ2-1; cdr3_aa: ASSRQTSLAYLGNEQF
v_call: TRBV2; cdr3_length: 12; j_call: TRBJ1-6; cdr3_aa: ASMGSGLNSPLH
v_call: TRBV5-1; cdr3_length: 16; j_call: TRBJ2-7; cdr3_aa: ASSRGTAPEGLIYEQY
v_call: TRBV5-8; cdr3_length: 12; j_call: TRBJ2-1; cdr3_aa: ASSLGSSPNEQF
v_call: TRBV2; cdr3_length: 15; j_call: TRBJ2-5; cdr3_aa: ASTAAKPGAEPETQY
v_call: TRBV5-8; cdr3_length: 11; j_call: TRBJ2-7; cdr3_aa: ASSLPREQGQY
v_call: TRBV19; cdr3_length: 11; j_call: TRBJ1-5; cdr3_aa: ASSTGGLQPQH
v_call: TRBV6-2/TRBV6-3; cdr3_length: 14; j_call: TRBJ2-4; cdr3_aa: ASSSPGQGAKNIQY
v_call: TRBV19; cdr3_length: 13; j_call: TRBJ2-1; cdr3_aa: ASSTRRSGGYEQF
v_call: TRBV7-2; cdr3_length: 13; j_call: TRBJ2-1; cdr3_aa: ASSLSHLSGNEQF
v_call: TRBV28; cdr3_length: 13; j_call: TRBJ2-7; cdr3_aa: ASKGHGSGSYEQY
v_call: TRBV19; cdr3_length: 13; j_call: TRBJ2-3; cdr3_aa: ASSSVAATRDTQY